The TCR beta chain described here comes from a study of glioma-infiltrating T cells after dendritic cell vaccination. Across the whole study: Dendritic cell vaccination trial patients had either newly diagnosed or recurrent glioblastoma.

This clone was seen only a few times. The immunoSEQ assay amplified TCRB CDR3 from up to roughly 2 ug DNA. The primer mix had 60 V beta and 13 J beta primers. Here immunoSEQ multiplex PCR was the method, and the copy in TCRdb shows in-frame clones only, minus some. The table includes 75,000 to 100,000 clones, over 60% detected once. The germline V and J ends were trimmed by 1 base and 2 bases, with 10 bases remaining between them. The CDR3 runs 14 residues. The germline CDR1 and CDR2 sequences are SGHNT and YYREEE (reference sequence). Isocitrate dehydrogenase mutation was absent in all glioblastoma patients.

This receptor was taken from a human donor with glioblastoma. Sequences were derived from blood, sampled before dendritic cell vaccination. The chain joins TRBV5-4 to TRBJ2-7; no reliable D call. The CDR3 sequence: CASSLPGPTYEQYF. CDR3 DNA: TGTGCCAGCAGCTTGCCAGGCCCAACCTACGAGCAGTACTTC.